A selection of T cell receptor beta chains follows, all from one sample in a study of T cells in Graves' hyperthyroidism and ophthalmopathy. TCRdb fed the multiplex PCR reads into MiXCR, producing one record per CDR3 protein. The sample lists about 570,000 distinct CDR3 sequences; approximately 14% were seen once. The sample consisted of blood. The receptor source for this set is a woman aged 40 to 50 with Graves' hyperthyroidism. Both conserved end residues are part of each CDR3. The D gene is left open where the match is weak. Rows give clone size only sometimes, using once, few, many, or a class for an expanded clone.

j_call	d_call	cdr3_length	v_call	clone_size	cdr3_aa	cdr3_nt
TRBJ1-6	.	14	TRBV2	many	CASSLGLVNSPLHF	TGTGCCAGCTCACTCGGACTTGTTAATTCACCCCTCCACTTT
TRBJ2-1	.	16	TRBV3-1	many	CASSQVDYLADNEQFF	TGTGCCAGCAGCCAAGTTGATTATCTTGCCGACAATGAGCAGTTCTTC
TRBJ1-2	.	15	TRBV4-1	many	CASSQETTVNYGYTF	TGCGCCAGCAGCCAAGAGACCACAGTGAACTATGGCTACACCTTC
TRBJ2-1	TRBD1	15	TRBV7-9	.	CASSEGQGSFNEQFF	TGTGCCAGCAGCGAAGGACAGGGGTCATTCAATGAGCAGTTCTTC
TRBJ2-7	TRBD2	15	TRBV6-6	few	CASSYYSGSGYEQYF	TGTGCCAGCAGTTACTATAGCGGGAGTGGCTACGAGCAGTACTTC
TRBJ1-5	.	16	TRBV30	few	CAWSAGDRYSNQPQHF	TGTGCCTGGAGTGCCGGTGACAGATATAGCAATCAGCCCCAGCATTTT
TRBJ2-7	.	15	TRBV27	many	CASSLEGHQTYEQYF	TGTGCCAGCAGTTTGGAGGGACATCAGACCTACGAGCAGTACTTC
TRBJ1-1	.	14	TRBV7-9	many	CASSLSTGATEAFF	TGTGCCAGCAGCTTAAGCACAGGTGCCACTGAAGCTTTCTTT
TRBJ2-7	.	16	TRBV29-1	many	CSVELGGGNGPYEQYF	TGCAGCGTTGAATTGGGTGGTGGGAACGGACCCTACGAGCAGTACTTC
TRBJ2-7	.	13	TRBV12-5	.	CASGLVEPYEQYF	TGTGCTAGTGGTTTGGTGGAGCCTTACGAGCAGTACTTC
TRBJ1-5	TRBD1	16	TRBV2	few	CASSGWTGGNNQPQHF	TGTGCCAGCAGTGGCTGGACAGGGGGGAATAATCAGCCCCAGCATTTT
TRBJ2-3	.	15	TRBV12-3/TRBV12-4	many	CASSFGGVSTDTQYF	TGTGCCAGCAGTTTTGGGGGAGTTAGCACAGATACGCAGTATTTT
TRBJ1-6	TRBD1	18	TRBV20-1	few	CSATPNPGTGSNNSPLHF	TGCAGTGCTACCCCCAATCCCGGGACAGGGTCTAATAATTCACCCCTCCACTTT
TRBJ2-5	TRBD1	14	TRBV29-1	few	CSVIPGTGVETQYF	TGCAGCGTAATCCCCGGGACAGGGGTGGAGACCCAGTACTTC
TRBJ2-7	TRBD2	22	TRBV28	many	CASSPVDSPGLAGGRVGYEQYF	TGTGCCAGCAGTCCGGTGGATAGCCCGGGACTAGCGGGAGGGCGGGTCGGCTACGAGCAGTACTTC
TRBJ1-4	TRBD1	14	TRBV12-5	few	CASGTGQGPGKLFF	TGTGCTAGTGGTACCGGACAGGGGCCTGGAAAACTGTTTTTT
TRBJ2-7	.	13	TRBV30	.	CAWSPSTFYEQYF	TGTGCCTGGAGCCCTAGCACTTTCTACGAGCAGTACTTC
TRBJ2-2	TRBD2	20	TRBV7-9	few	CASSLFGPGLAGGNTGELFF	TGTGCCAGCAGCTTATTTGGACCGGGACTAGCGGGGGGAAACACCGGGGAGCTGTTTTTT
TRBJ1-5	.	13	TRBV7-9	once	CASSSNLEQPQHF	TGTGCCAGCAGCTCAAACCTGGAGCAGCCCCAGCATTTT
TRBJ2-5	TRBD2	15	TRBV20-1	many	CSARGLAGLQETQYF	TGCAGTGCTAGAGGACTAGCGGGTTTACAAGAGACCCAGTACTTC
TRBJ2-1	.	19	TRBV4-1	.	CASSQVWGSGFTGYNEQFF	TGCGCCAGCAGCCAAGTCTGGGGTAGCGGCTTCACCGGCTACAATGAGCAGTTCTTC
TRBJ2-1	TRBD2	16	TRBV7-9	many	CASSFPAAGAPNEQFF	TGTGCCAGCAGCTTTCCTGCCGCGGGAGCTCCCAATGAGCAGTTCTTC
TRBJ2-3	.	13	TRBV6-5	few	CASSYMGTDTQYF	TGTGCCAGCAGTTACATGGGGACAGATACGCAGTATTTT
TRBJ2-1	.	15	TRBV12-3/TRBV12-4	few	CASSQWAPTYNEQFF	TGTGCCAGCAGTCAATGGGCGCCAACCTACAATGAGCAGTTCTTC
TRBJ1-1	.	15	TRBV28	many	CASSSTHTGNTEAFF	TGTGCCAGCAGCTCAACACATACAGGGAACACTGAAGCTTTCTTT
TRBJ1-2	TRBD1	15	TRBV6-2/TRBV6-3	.	CASSYWTGRLYGYTF	TGTGCCAGCAGTTACTGGACAGGGCGGCTCTATGGCTACACCTTC
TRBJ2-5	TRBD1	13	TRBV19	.	CAGSKDRVGTQYF	TGTGCCGGTAGCAAAGACAGGGTCGGGACCCAGTACTTC
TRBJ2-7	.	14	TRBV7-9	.	CASSASQTYYEQYF	TGTGCCAGCAGCGCAAGTCAGACATACTACGAGCAGTACTTC
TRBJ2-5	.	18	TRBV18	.	CASSPYRRGQIAGETQYF	TGTGCCAGCTCACCTTACCGAAGAGGGCAGATCGCAGGAGAGACCCAGTACTTC
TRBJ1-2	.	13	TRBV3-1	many	CASSQDEGFGYTF	TGTGCCAGCAGCCAAGATGAAGGGTTTGGCTACACCTTC
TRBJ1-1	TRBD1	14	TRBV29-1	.	CSVHRGSGATEAFF	TGCAGCGTTCACAGGGGGAGCGGGGCCACTGAAGCTTTCTTT
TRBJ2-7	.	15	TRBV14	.	CASSRTQAGSYEQYF	TGTGCCAGCAGCCGTACCCAGGCCGGCTCCTACGAGCAGTACTTC
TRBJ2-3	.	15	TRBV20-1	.	CSAPEGVRDTDTQYF	TGCAGTGCTCCAGAGGGGGTACGGGACACAGATACGCAGTATTTT
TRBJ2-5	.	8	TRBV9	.	CASSARYF	TGTGCCAGCAGCGCCAGGTACTTC
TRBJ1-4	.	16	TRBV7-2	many	CASSLVVSASNEKLFF	TGTGCCAGCAGCTTAGTGGTGTCAGCCTCTAATGAAAAACTGTTTTTT
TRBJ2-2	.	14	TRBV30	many	CAWSQHRGTGELFF	TGTGCCTGGAGTCAACACCGGGGAACCGGGGAGCTGTTTTTT
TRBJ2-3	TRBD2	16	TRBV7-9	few	CASSPWTSGSVDTQYF	TGTGCCAGCAGCCCATGGACTAGCGGGAGTGTAGATACGCAGTATTTT
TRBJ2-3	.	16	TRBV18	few	CASSPPGRSRTDTQYF	TGTGCCAGCTCACCACCAGGAAGATCCCGCACAGATACGCAGTATTTT
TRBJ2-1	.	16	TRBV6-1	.	CASAPRAVLVYNEQFF	TGTGCCAGCGCGCCCCGGGCGGTCCTCGTTTACAATGAGCAGTTCTTC
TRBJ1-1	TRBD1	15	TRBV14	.	CASSQFTGGVTEAFF	TGTGCCAGCAGCCAATTTACAGGGGGCGTCACTGAAGCTTTCTTT
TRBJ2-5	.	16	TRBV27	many	CASSLTGDFLAETQYF	TGTGCCAGCAGTTTAACCGGGGACTTCCTGGCGGAGACCCAGTACTTC
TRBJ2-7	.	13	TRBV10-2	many	CASSDGPGYEQYF	TGCGCCAGCAGTGATGGGCCTGGCTACGAGCAGTACTTC
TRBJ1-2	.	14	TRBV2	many	CASSVKQANYGYTF	TGTGCCAGCAGTGTAAAACAAGCTAACTATGGCTACACCTTC
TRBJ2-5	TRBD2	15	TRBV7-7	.	CASSSGRAYQETQYF	TGTGCTAGCAGTTCCGGGAGGGCGTACCAAGAGACCCAGTACTTC
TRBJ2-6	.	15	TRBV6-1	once	CASFDWGAGANVLTF	TGTGCCAGCTTTGACTGGGGGGCTGGGGCCAACGTCCTGACTTTC
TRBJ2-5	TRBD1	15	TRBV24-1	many	CATSDQDRYQETQYF	TGTGCCACCAGTGATCAGGACAGGTACCAAGAGACCCAGTACTTC
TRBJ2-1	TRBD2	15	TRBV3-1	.	CASRLPGTSVGEQFF	TGTGCCAGCCGTCTACCCGGGACTAGCGTTGGGGAGCAGTTCTTC
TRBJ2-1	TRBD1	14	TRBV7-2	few	CASSFAGGSGGQFF	TGTGCCAGCAGCTTTGCAGGGGGCTCTGGTGGGCAGTTCTTC
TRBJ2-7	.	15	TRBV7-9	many	CASSLGPSAGYEQYF	TGTGCCAGCAGCTTAGGTCCTTCCGCCGGCTACGAGCAGTACTTC
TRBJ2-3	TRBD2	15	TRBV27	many	CASSLDGRGVDTQYF	TGTGCCAGCAGTTTGGACGGGAGGGGGGTAGATACGCAGTATTTT
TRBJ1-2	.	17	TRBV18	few	CASSPPIPRTRNDGYTF	TGTGCCAGCTCACCACCAATACCCCGGACGAGGAACGATGGCTACACCTTC
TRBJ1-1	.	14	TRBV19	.	CASSSGAYNIEAFF	TGTGCCAGTAGTTCGGGAGCATACAACATTGAAGCTTTCTTT
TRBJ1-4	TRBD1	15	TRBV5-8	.	CASSRGTGRGEKLFF	TGTGCCAGCAGCCGGGGGACAGGGCGGGGTGAAAAACTGTTTTTT
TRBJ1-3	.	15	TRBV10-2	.	CASGDRQSSGNTIYF	TGCGCCAGCGGCGACCGACAGAGCTCTGGAAACACCATATATTTT
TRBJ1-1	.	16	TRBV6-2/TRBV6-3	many	CASSYYRGPGNTEAFF	TGTGCCAGCAGTTACTATAGAGGGCCCGGTAACACTGAAGCTTTCTTT
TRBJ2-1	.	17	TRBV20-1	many	CSARDLELAATTYEQFF	TGCAGTGCTAGAGATCTGGAGTTAGCGGCAACCACTTATGAGCAGTTCTTC